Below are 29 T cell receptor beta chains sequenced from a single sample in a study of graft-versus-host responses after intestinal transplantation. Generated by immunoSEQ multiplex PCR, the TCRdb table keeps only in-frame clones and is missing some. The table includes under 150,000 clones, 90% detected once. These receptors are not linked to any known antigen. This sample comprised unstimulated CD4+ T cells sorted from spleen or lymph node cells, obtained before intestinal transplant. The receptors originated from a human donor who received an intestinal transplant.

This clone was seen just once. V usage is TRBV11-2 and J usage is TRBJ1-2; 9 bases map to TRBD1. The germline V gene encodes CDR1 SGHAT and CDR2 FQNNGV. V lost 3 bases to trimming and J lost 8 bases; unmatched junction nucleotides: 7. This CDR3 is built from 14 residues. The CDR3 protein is CASSLGTGTGGYTF. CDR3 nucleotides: TGTGCCAGCAGCTTGGGGACAGGGACGGGCGGCTACACCTTC.

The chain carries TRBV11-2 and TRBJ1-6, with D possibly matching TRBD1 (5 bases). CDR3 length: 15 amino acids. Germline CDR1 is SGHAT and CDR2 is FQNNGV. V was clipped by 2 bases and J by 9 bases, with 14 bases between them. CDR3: CASSLNGRVGSPLHF. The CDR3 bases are TGTGCCAGCAGCTTAAACGGCAGGGTGGGTTCACCCCTCCACTTT.

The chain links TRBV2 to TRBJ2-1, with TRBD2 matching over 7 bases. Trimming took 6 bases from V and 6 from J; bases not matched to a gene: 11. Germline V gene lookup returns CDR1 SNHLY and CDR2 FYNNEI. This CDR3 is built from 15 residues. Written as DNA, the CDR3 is TGTGCCAGCAGATCCTACGGGGGAGGGATCAATGAGCAGTTCTTC. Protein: CASRSYGGGINEQFF.

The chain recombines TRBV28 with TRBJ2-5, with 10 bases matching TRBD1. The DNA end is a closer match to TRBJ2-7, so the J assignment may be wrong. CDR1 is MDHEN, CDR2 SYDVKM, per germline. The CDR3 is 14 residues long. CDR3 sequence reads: CASIRTGGAYEQYF. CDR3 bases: TGTGCCAGCATCCGGACAGGGGGGGCCTACGAGCAGTACTTC.

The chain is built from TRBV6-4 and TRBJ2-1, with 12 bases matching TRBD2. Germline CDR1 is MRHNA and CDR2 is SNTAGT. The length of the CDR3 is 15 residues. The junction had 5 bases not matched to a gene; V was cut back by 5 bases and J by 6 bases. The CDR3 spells CASSYLAGGPNEQFF. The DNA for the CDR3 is TGTGCCAGCAGTTACCTAGCGGGGGGGCCCAATGAGCAGTTCTTC.

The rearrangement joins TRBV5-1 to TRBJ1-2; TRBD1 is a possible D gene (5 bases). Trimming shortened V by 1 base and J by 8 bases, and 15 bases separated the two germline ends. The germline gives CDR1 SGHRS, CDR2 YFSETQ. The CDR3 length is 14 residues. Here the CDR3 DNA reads TGCGCCAGCAGCTTGCCAGGGAAAGCCTACGGCTACACCTTC. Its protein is CASSLPGKAYGYTF.

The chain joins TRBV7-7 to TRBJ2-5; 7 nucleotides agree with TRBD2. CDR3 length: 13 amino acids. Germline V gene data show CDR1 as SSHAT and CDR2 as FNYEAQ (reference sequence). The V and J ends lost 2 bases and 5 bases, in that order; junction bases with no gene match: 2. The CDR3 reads CASSLSAGETQYF. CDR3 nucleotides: TGTGCCAGCAGCTTATCAGCGGGGGAGACCCAGTACTTC.

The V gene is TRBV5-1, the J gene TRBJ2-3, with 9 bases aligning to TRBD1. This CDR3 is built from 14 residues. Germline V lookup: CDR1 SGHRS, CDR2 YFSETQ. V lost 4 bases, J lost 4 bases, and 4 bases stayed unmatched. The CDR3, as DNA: TGCGCCAGCAGCCTCAACAGGGGGCCAGATACGCAGTATTTT. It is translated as CASSLNRGPDTQYF.

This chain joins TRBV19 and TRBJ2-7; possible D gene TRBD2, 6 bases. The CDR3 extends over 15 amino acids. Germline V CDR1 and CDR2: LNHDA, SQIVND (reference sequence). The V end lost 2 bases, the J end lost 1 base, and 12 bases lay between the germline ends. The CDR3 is CASSIRTGVSYEQYF. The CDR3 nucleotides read TGTGCCAGTAGTATAAGGACGGGGGTTTCCTACGAGCAGTACTTC.

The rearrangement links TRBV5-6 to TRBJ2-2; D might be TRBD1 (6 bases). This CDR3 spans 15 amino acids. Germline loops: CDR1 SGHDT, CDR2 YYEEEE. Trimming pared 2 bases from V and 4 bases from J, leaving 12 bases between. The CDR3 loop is CASSLRAGATGELFF. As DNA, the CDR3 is TGTGCCAGCAGCTTAAGGGCAGGGGCCACCGGGGAGCTGTTTTTT.

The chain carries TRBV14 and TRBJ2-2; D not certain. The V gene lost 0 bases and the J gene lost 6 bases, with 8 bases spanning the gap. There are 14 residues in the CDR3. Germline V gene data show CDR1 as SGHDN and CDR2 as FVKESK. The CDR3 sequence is CASSQDFNPGELFF. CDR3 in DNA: TGTGCCAGCAGCCAAGATTTCAATCCCGGGGAGCTGTTTTTT.

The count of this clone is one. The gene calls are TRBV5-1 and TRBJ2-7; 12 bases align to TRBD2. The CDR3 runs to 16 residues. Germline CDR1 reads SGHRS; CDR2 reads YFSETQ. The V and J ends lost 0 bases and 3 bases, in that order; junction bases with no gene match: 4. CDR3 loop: CASSLGGTSGLYEQYF. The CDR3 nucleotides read TGCGCCAGCAGCTTGGGGGGGACTAGCGGGCTCTACGAGCAGTACTTC.

CDR3 nucleotide sequence: TGCGCCAGCAGCTTGGGGACTATGAGGACGCAGTATTTT. Translating gives CASSLGTMRTQYF. This rearrangement joins TRBV5-1 to TRBJ2-3; tentative D call: TRBD2 (6 bases). Germline V lookup: CDR1 SGHRS, CDR2 YFSETQ. The CDR3 consists of 13 residues. The V end lost 0 bases, the J end lost 9 bases, and 11 bases lay between the germline ends.

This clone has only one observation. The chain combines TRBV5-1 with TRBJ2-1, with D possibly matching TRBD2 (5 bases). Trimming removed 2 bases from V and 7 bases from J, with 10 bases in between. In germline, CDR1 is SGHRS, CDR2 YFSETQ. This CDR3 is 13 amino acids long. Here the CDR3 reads CASSFEGTNEQFF. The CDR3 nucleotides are TGCGCCAGCAGCTTCGAGGGAACTAATGAGCAGTTCTTC.

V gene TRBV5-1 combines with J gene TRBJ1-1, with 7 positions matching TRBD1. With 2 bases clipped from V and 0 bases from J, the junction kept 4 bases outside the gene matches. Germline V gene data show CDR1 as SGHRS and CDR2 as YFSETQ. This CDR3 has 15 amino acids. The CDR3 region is CASSFAGQVNTEAFF. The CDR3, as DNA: TGCGCCAGCAGCTTTGCCGGACAGGTGAACACTGAAGCTTTCTTT.

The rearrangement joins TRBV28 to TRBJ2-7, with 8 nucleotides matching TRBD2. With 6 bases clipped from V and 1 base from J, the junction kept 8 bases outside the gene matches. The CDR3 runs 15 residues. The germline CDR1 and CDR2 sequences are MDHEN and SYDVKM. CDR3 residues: CASRLAGGASYEQYF. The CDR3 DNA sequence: TGTGCCAGCAGGTTGGCCGGGGGGGCTTCCTACGAGCAGTACTTC.

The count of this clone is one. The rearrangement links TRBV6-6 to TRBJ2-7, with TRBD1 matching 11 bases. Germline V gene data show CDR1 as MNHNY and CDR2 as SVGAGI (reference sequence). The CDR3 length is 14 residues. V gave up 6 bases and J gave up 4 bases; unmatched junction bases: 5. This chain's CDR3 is CASRTDRGLYEQYF. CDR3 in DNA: TGTGCCAGCAGAACGGACAGGGGGCTTTACGAGCAGTACTTC.

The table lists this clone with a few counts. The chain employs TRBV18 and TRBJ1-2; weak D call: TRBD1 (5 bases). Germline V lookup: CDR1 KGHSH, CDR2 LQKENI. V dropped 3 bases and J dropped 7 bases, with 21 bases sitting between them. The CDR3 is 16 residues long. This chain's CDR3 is CASSPPWLQEKGGYTF. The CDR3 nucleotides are TGTGCCAGCTCACCCCCGTGGCTACAGGAAAAGGGTGGCTACACCTTC.

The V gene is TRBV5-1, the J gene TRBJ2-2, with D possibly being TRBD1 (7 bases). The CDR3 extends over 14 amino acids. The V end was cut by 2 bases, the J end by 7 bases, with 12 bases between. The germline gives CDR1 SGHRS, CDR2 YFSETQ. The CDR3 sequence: CASSLDREDGELFF. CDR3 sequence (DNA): TGCGCCAGCAGCTTAGACAGGGAGGACGGGGAGCTGTTTTTT.

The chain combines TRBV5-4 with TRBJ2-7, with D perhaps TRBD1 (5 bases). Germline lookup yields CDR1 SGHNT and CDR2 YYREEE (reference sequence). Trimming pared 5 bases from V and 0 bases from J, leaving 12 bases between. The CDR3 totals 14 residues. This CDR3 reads CASSTGLSSYEQYF. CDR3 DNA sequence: TGTGCCAGCAGTACAGGTTTAAGCTCCTACGAGCAGTACTTC.

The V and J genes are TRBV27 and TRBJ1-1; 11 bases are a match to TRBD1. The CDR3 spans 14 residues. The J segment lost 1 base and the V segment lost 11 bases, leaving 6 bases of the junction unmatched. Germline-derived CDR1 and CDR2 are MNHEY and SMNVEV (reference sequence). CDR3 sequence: CAVRTGGANTEAFF. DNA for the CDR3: TGTGCCGTCCGGACAGGGGGCGCGAACACTGAAGCTTTCTTT.

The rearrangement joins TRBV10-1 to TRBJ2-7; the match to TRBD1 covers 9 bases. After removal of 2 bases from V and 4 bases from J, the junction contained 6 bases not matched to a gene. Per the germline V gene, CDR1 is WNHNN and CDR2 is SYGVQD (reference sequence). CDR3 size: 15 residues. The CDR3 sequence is CASSEGGTGSYEQYF. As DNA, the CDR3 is TGCGCCAGCAGTGAGGGTGGGACAGGGAGTTACGAGCAGTACTTC.

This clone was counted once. The CDR3 nucleotides read TGTGCCAGCAGCTTAGTGGGGGGGGCCTGGCGAGAGACCCAGTACTTC. This encodes CASSLVGGAWRETQYF. The rearrangement joins TRBV7-8 to TRBJ2-5; a weak D match, TRBD2 (7 bases). CDR1 SGHVS and CDR2 FQNEAQ come from the germline V gene. Trimming took 1 base from V and 4 from J, leaving 16 bases between them. The CDR3 length is 16 residues.

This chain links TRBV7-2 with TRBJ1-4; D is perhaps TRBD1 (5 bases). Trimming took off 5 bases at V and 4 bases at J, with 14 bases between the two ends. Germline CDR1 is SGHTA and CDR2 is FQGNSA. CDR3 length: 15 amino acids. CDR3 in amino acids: CASSPDPGGNEKLFF. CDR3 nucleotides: TGTGCCAGCAGCCCGGATCCGGGGGGTAATGAAAAACTGTTTTTT. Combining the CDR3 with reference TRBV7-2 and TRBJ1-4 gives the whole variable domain GAGVSQSPSNKVTEKGKDVELRCDPISGHTALYWYRQSLGQGLEFLIYFQGNSAPDKSGLPSDRFSAERTGGSVSTLTIQRTQQEDSAVYLCASSPDPGGNEKLFFGSGTQLSVL.

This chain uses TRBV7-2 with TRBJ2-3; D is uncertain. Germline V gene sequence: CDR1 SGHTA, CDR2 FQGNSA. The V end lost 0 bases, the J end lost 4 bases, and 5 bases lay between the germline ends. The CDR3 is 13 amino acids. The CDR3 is CASSLAGSDTQYF. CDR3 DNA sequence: TGTGCCAGCAGCTTAGCCGGGTCAGATACGCAGTATTTT.

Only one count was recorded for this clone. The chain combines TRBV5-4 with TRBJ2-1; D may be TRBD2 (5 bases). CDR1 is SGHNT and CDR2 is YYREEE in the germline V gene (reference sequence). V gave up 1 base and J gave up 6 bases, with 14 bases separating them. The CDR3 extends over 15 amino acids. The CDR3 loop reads CASSLPGSIGNEQFF. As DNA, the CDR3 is TGTGCCAGCAGCTTGCCTGGGAGTATCGGCAATGAGCAGTTCTTC.

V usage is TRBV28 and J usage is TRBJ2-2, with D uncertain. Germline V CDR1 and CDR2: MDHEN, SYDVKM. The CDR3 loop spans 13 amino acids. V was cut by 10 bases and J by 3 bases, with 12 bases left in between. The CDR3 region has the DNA TGTGCCACCCACCCGACTCACACCGGGGAGCTGTTTTTT. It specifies CATHPTHTGELFF.

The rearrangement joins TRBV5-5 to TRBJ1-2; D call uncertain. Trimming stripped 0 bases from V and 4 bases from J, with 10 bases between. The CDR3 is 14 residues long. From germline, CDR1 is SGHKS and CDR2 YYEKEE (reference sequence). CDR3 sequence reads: CASSLVRAGYGYTF. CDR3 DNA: TGTGCCAGCAGCTTGGTCCGCGCGGGCTATGGCTACACCTTC.

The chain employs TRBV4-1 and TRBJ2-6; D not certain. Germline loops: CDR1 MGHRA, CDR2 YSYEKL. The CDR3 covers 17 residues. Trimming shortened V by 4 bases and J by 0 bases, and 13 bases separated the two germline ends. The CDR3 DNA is TGCGCCAGCAGCCTGCTTTGGCCAGTCTCTGGGGCCAACGTCCTGACTTTC. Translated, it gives CASSLLWPVSGANVLTF.